A selection of T cell receptor beta chains follows, all from one sample in a study of T cell responses to AZD1222 COVID-19 vaccine. The repertoire was sequenced with immunoSEQ multiplex PCR; TCRdb's copy has only in-frame clones and lacks some. Altogether 100,000 to 150,000 clones are present, 75% to 90% being singletons, with the ten largest covering less than 6.5%. The sequencing used peripheral blood, collected on day 0 of AZD1222 vaccination. These receptors were collected from an adult in good health. Each CDR3 is given with its conserved first and last residue. The D gene is left open where the match is weak. Expanded clones get a size class; other rows say once, few or many, or leave the size out.

NA | TRBJ2-5 | TRBV10-1 | NA | TGCGCCAGCAGTCATCGTGGCACGGCGGGTGAGACCCAGTACTTC | CASSHRGTAGETQYF
once | TRBJ1-1 | TRBV30 | NA | TGTGCCTGGAACAAGGGGTTGGTCACTGAAGCTTTCTTT | CAWNKGLVTEAFF
NA | TRBJ1-1 | TRBV5-1 | TRBD1 | TGCGCCAGCAGAAAGACAGGGCTCAACACTGAAGCTTTCTTT | CASRKTGLNTEAFF
NA | TRBJ2-5 | TRBV5-6 | NA | TGTGCCAGCAGCTTGGCTTCTCCCCCGGAGACCCAGTACTTC | CASSLASPPETQYF
NA | TRBJ1-1 | TRBV4-3 | NA | TGCGCCAGCAGCCAAGATTTTGGGAACACTGAAGCTTTCTTT | CASSQDFGNTEAFF
once | TRBJ2-1 | TRBV5-1 | TRBD2 | TGCGCCAGCAGCCCTGGGACTAGCGCGAATTTGGAGCAGTTCTTC | CASSPGTSANLEQFF
NA | TRBJ1-5 | TRBV25-1 | TRBD1 | TGTGCCAGCAGTGGGACAGGGGGCAGGCAGCCCCAGCATTTT | CASSGTGGRQPQHF
NA | TRBJ2-7 | TRBV6-5 | NA | TGTGCCAGCGGGTCAGCCTACGAGCAGTACTTC | CASGSAYEQYF
NA | TRBJ2-5 | TRBV5-1 | NA | TGCGCCAGCAGCTTGACTTCGGAGACCCAGTACTTC | CASSLTSETQYF
few | TRBJ2-2 | TRBV2 | TRBD1 | TGTGCCAGCAGTCGTACAGGGGGGATGGCCGGGGAGCTGTTTTTT | CASSRTGGMAGELFF
once | TRBJ2-1 | TRBV6-6 | NA | TGTGCCAGCAGTTACGAGGGGAATGAGCAGTTCTTC | CASSYEGNEQFF
NA | TRBJ1-5 | TRBV19 | NA | TGTGCCAGTAGTATCGGTTTGTATAGCAATCAGCCCCAGCATTTT | CASSIGLYSNQPQHF
NA | TRBJ1-1 | TRBV11-3 | NA | TGTGCCAGCACCATTACCGAACGGATGAACACTGAAGCTTTCTTT | CASTITERMNTEAFF
NA | TRBJ1-1 | TRBV18 | NA | TGTGCCAGCTCACCAAATACCCTGGGCAGGGACACTGAAGCTTTCTTT | CASSPNTLGRDTEAFF
NA | TRBJ2-7 | TRBV19 | TRBD1 | TGTGCCAGTAGTCGGGACAGTCGATGGGAGCAGTACTTC | CASSRDSRWEQYF
NA | TRBJ1-1 | TRBV28 | TRBD1 | TGTGCCAGCAGTCCTACGGGACAGGGGTACACTGAAGCTTTCTTT | CASSPTGQGYTEAFF
NA | TRBJ2-7 | TRBV4-2 | NA | TGTGCCAGCAGCCAAGGTCGGGCCTCTGGCTACGAGCAGTACTTC | CASSQGRASGYEQYF
few | TRBJ1-5 | TRBV18 | NA | TGTGCCAGCTCACCACCGGGACTAGGGGCGGATCAGCCCCAGCATTTT | CASSPPGLGADQPQHF
NA | TRBJ1-5 | TRBV30 | NA | TGTGCCCTGGGGGGGACCCAGCCCCAGCATTTT | CALGGTQPQHF
NA | TRBJ1-6 | TRBV2 | NA | TGTGCCAGCATAGCGGATTTTAATTCACCCCTCCACTTT | CASIADFNSPLHF
NA | TRBJ2-3 | TRBV23-1 | NA | TGCGCCAGCCCTACTCTGGGAGGACTCCAGGAGGGCACAGATACGCAGTATTTT | CASPTLGGLQEGTDTQYF
NA | TRBJ2-7 | TRBV6-5 | NA | TGTGCCAGCAGTCGGACCTACGAGCAGTACTTC | CASSRTYEQYF
NA | TRBJ1-6 | TRBV11-2 | NA | TGTGCCAGCAGCCGGTCTCCGGACCCTTATAATTCACCCCTCCACTTT | CASSRSPDPYNSPLHF
NA | TRBJ2-7 | TRBV9 | TRBD1 | TGTGCCAGCAGCGGCCGGGACAGGGGATACTCCTACGAGCAGTACTTC | CASSGRDRGYSYEQYF
NA | TRBJ1-1 | TRBV2 | NA | TGTGCCAATGGGGGCCAGAGGTCGAACACTGAAGCTTTCTTT | CANGGQRSNTEAFF
NA | TRBJ2-7 | TRBV29-1 | NA | TGCAGCGGACAGCTAAACTCCTACGAGCAGTACTTC | CSGQLNSYEQYF